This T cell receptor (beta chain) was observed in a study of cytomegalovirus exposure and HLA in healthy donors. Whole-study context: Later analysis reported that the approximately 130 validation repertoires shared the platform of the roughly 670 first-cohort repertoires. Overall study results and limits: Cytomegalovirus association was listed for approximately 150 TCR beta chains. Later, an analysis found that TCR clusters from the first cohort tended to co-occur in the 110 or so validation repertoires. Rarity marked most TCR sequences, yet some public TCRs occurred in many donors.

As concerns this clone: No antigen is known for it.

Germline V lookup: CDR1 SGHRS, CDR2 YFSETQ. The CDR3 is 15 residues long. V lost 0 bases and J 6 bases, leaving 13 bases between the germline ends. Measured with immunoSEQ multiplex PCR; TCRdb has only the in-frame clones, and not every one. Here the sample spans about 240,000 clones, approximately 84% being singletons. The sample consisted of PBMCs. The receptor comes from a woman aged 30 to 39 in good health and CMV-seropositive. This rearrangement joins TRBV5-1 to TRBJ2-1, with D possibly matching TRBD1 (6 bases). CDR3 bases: TGCGCCAGCAGCTTGGGTCAGGGGCGCACCAATGAGCAGTTCTTC. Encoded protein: CASSLGQGRTNEQFF.